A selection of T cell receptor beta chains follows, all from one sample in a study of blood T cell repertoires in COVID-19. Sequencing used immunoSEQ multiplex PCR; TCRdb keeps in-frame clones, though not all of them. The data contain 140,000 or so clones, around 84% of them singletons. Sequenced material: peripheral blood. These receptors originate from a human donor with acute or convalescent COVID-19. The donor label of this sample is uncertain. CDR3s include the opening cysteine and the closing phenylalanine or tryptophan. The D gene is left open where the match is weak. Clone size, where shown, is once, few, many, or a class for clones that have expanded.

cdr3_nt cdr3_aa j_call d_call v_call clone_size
TGTGCCAGCAGCTTAGGGAACGGGGAAAAACTGTTTTTT CASSLGNGEKLFF TRBJ1-4 - TRBV7-2 -
TGTGCCAGCAGTTCCGCCCAGGGGGGAGGCTATGGCTACACCTTC CASSSAQGGGYGYTF TRBJ1-2 TRBD1 TRBV6-5 once
TGTGCCAGCAGTTACGGTGGGGGGGTCGATGAAAAACTGTTTTTT CASSYGGGVDEKLFF TRBJ1-4 - TRBV6-5 -
TGCGCCAGCAGCCAAGGATTGGCTAGGACAGGGAGGAATGAAAAACTGTTTTTT CASSQGLARTGRNEKLFF TRBJ1-4 TRBD1 TRBV4-3 -
TGTGCCAGCAGTGATTCGCAAGAGACCCAGTACTTC CASSDSQETQYF TRBJ2-5 - TRBV6-1 -
TGTGCCAGCAGCCATGTCCCAGGGGCCCCTGGAAACACCATATATTTT CASSHVPGAPGNTIYF TRBJ1-3 - TRBV7-8 -
TGCGCCAGCAGCCTCGGGACTCAAAGTACAGATACGCAGTATTTT CASSLGTQSTDTQYF TRBJ2-3 - TRBV5-1 once
TGTGCCAGCAGCTCCAAATGGGGGACAGAAGCTTTCTTT CASSSKWGTEAFF TRBJ1-1 - TRBV7-2 once
TGTGCCAGCCGGCAGGAGTCGCGGACAGACACCGGGGAGCTGTTTTTT CASRQESRTDTGELFF TRBJ2-2 - TRBV27 -
TGTGCCAGTAGTGTACAGGGGCCTAACTATGGCTACACCTTC CASSVQGPNYGYTF TRBJ1-2 TRBD1 TRBV19 -
TGTGCCAGCAGCCAAGTGGAGACCTACGGGAAACTGTTTTTT CASSQVETYGKLFF TRBJ1-4 - TRBV4-2 -
TGTGCCAGCAGTGAGGGTCGGAGGAGGTTAAATCAGCCCCAGCATTTT CASSEGRRRLNQPQHF TRBJ1-5 - TRBV6-1 -
TGTGCCAGTAGTATCCCTAATCAGCCCCAGCATTTT CASSIPNQPQHF TRBJ1-5 - TRBV19 -
TGTGCCACCAGTCGCTTCCAGCTAGCGGGAGGTCCCGGGGAGCTGTTTTTT CATSRFQLAGGPGELFF TRBJ2-2 TRBD2 TRBV24-1 -
TGTGCCAGCAGCTTGGGCGGGGGACGGAACACTGAAGCTTTCTTT CASSLGGGRNTEAFF TRBJ1-1 - TRBV5-4 once
TGTGCCAGCAGCTCGGGACAGTATAATGAAAAACTGTTTTTT CASSSGQYNEKLFF TRBJ1-4 TRBD1 TRBV7-9 -
TGTGCCAGCGCCCGAGTGGGGCTTGGGGAGACCCAGTACTTC CASARVGLGETQYF TRBJ2-5 - TRBV7-9 -
TGTGCCAGCAGCTTTAGCGGGGCGACCGGGGAGCTGTTTTTT CASSFSGATGELFF TRBJ2-2 TRBD2 TRBV7-2 -
TGTGCCAGCAGCCCGCGGGCAGCAACCGATCAGCCCCAGCATTTT CASSPRAATDQPQHF TRBJ1-5 - TRBV7-2 -
TGTGCCAGCAGCTTCTGGGGGGCTATGGGACAGGACTCCTACAATGAGCAGTTCTTC CASSFWGAMGQDSYNEQFF TRBJ2-1 TRBD1 TRBV7-9 -
TGTGCCAGCAGCCGGACAGGGCGTTTCACTGAAGCTTTCTTT CASSRTGRFTEAFF TRBJ1-1 TRBD1 TRBV6-5 -
TGTGCCAGCAGCTTACAACAGGGGGGTGAAAAACTGTTTTTT CASSLQQGGEKLFF TRBJ1-4 TRBD1 TRBV7-2 -
TGTGCCAGCAGCGTTCTAGCGCCCGCGAACACCGGGGAGCTGTTTTTT CASSVLAPANTGELFF TRBJ2-2 - TRBV7-3 -
TGCGCCAGCAGCTCGACAGAACTGAACACTGAAGCTTTCTTT CASSSTELNTEAFF TRBJ1-1 - TRBV5-1 few
TGTGCCAGCAGCTTAAACTCGTACGGGGAGCTGTTTTTT CASSLNSYGELFF TRBJ2-2 - TRBV7-3 -
TGTGCCAGCAGCCCATCCAGGTTAGCCAAAAACATTCAGTACTTC CASSPSRLAKNIQYF TRBJ2-4 - TRBV16 -
TGCGCCAGCAGCTTGGTACAGTTAGACACTGAAGCTTTCTTT CASSLVQLDTEAFF TRBJ1-1 - TRBV5-1 -
TGTGCCAGCAGCGTAGCTCTGCGGGAGTTGAACACCGGGGAGCTGTTTTTT CASSVALRELNTGELFF TRBJ2-2 TRBD2 TRBV9 -
TGTGCCAGCAGTTTGGGGACAGGGGATAAGTCACCCCTCCACTTT CASSLGTGDKSPLHF TRBJ1-6 TRBD1 TRBV27 once
TGTGCCAGCAGCTTACAGGGGACCCATGGCTACACCTTC CASSLQGTHGYTF TRBJ1-2 - TRBV7-9 -
TGTGCCAGTAGGAGGACACCTACCGAGACCACTGAAGCTTTCTTT CASRRTPTETTEAFF TRBJ1-1 - TRBV19 -
TGTGCCAGCAGTCCCGGGGGACAGCTCTCCTACGAGCAGTACTTC CASSPGGQLSYEQYF TRBJ2-7 - TRBV28 -
TGTGCCAGTAGTATGGCAGTCACAGATACGCAGTATTTT CASSMAVTDTQYF TRBJ2-3 - TRBV19 -
TGTGCCAGCAGCTCCTCCGTCGGGTTCTACAATGAGCAGTTCTTC CASSSSVGFYNEQFF TRBJ2-1 - TRBV7-2 -
TGTGCCAGCAGCACATTTTATGCGGGAGGTTCCTACAATGAGCAGTTCTTC CASSTFYAGGSYNEQFF TRBJ2-1 TRBD2 TRBV27 -
TGTGCCAGTAGTATAGGCACCCAGGGTGGTGGCTACACCTTC CASSIGTQGGGYTF TRBJ1-2 - TRBV19 -
TGTGCCAGCAGTCCTCGGCCCGGGATCAATGAAAAACTGTTTTTT CASSPRPGINEKLFF TRBJ1-4 - TRBV7-6 -
TGTGCCAGCAGGTACACCGGGACAGGGGAAAAACTGTTTTTT CASRYTGTGEKLFF TRBJ1-4 TRBD1 TRBV2 -
TGTGCCAGTAGTTCATACAGGGGGCGCGACACTGAAGCTTTCTTT CASSSYRGRDTEAFF TRBJ1-1 TRBD1 TRBV19 once